The entry below describes one T cell receptor beta chain. Its antigen is unknown. Within one base of it there is no much larger clone, and no base qualities were kept. CDR1 and CDR2 were assigned from the germline V gene as SGHRS and YFSETQ. The CDR3 sequence holds 14 residues, the cysteine and phenylalanine included. Kept here is only the CDR3 DNA, which spans 42 bases and is read in frame from base 1. Ends trimmed: V by 4 bases, J by 5 bases; bases unmatched to a gene: 6. This sample was taken from a study of CD8 T cells in Susac syndrome (dated by TCRdb to the late 2010s). Broadly, across the study: Repertoire sequencing was used to test whether CD8+ T cell activation and differentiation in Susac syndrome was antigen driven. Clonality of the CD8+ T cell repertoire was compared between about a dozen healthy donors, approximately 14 Susac syndrome patients and around 16 multiple sclerosis patients. General study outcomes and caveats: The TCR sequencing and HLA analysis was acknowledged to have included a relatively small number of individuals.

Peripheral blood CD8+ and CD4+ T cells from healthy donors, Susac syndrome patients and multiple sclerosis patients were profiled by high-throughput TCR beta sequencing. The multiple sclerosis controls were treatment-naive patients whose relapsing-remitting disease, either stable or active, fulfilled the revised McDonald criteria. Bulk CD8+ and CD4+ T cells were purified by magnetic negative isolation, whereas CD8+ TEMRA cells were enriched by FACS. Blood was collected in EDTA tubes and processed within 24 hours, with PBMCs isolated through density gradient centrifugation. PBMCs intended for TCR sequencing were cryopreserved in liquid nitrogen and were subsequently thawed in a 37 degrees C water bath. The sorted or isolated CD4+, CD8+ and CD8+ TEMRA cells reached a purity of at least 90%. RNA was extracted using the RNeasy kit, and roughly 0.5 to 1 ug of the RNA was reverse transcribed with random hexamers. TCR beta CDR3 regions were amplified with the immunoSEQ multiplex PCR assay covering 54 Vbeta and 13 Jbeta segments. PCR amplification bias was corrected using a synthetic template baseline for primer optimization and computational correction. Regarding the original processing steps: Reads were annotated to V, D and J genes according to IMGT and were analyzed with immunoSEQ Analyzer, with only productive sequences retained. To calculate clonality, Shannon entropy was normalized by log2 of the number of productive unique sequences and then subtracted from one. For each patient and control, public and private clones were evaluated within the 100 most prevalent clones. Clones were defined as Susac-specific when absent from the healthy and MS cohorts, from approximately 1,100 published viral clones and from other ImmuneACCESS disease sequences. The public reads were quality trimmed at Q25 with fastp and then assembled into clones with MiXCR by TCRdb, keeping productive beta chains. Rows are combined by CDR3 protein, so each entry shows the most common genes and DNA. TCRdb, not the authors, supplied the V and J calls. Present in this sample are about 200,000 distinct CDR3 sequences, 92% of which were seen just once. The ten largest make up about 0.12% of the sample.

The clonotype was recovered from a human donor with multiple sclerosis. This sequence uses TRBV5-1 and TRBJ2-7; 10 of the junction bases match TRBD1. The sample comprised CD8+ T cells from PBMCs. The CDR3 reads CASSPRDRGDEQYF. The sequenced DNA is TGCGCCAGCAGCCCCCGGGACAGGGGTGACGAGCAGTACTTC.